One and the same sample provided the 17 T cell receptor beta chains below, sequenced in a study of blood T cell repertoires in COVID-19. The assay was immunoSEQ multiplex PCR, and TCRdb's table has in-frame clones only and misses some. The data show 650,000 to 800,000 clones, with about nine tenths seen just once and about 0.26% held by the top ten. Specimen: peripheral blood. The source of these receptors is a woman between 18 and 29 years old with acute or convalescent COVID-19.

This clone has at least ten counts. The chain couples TRBV7-6 to TRBJ1-2; 11 nucleotides match TRBD1. The V segment lost 6 bases and the J segment 14 bases; nucleotides outside the gene matches: 11. This CDR3 has 13 amino acids. Germline values: CDR1 SGHVS, CDR2 FNYEAQ. Here the CDR3 DNA reads TGTGCCAGCAGTCCACCGGGACAGGGGGACGCGACCTTC. Encoded protein: CASSPPGQGDATF.

The gene calls are TRBV2 and TRBJ2-2; maybe TRBD1 (5 bases). V lost 6 bases, J lost 6 bases, and 14 bases lay in between. Germline V gene data show CDR1 as SNHLY and CDR2 as FYNNEI. The CDR3 is 14 amino acids. CDR3 region: CASRPSDSPGELFF. CDR3 DNA: TGTGCCAGCAGACCCTCTGACAGTCCCGGGGAGCTGTTTTTT.

The chain joins TRBV6-5 to TRBJ2-5, with D possibly matching TRBD2 (5 bases). Trimming stripped 4 bases from V and 7 bases from J, with 10 bases between. The CDR3 is 12 residues long. Germline V gives CDR1 MNHEY, CDR2 SVGAGI. Here the CDR3 reads CASSFRDGTQYF. The CDR3 DNA is TGTGCCAGCAGTTTCCGGGATGGGACCCAGTACTTC.

The chain carries TRBV29-1 and TRBJ1-2; D perhaps matches TRBD1 (5 bases). Trimming pared 5 bases from V and 6 bases from J, leaving 13 bases between. This CDR3 comprises 12 residues. In germline, CDR1 is SQVTM, CDR2 ANQGSEA. The CDR3 nucleotides are TGCAGCGTTCCCAGTTCAGGGCATGGCTACACCTTC. It yields the protein CSVPSSGHGYTF.

This chain links TRBV6-5 with TRBJ1-2, with TRBD1 as a possible D gene (5 bases). This CDR3 has 13 residues. Germline assignment: CDR1 MNHEY and CDR2 SVGAGI. V lost 3 bases, J lost 4 bases, and 9 bases lay in between. CDR3 coding DNA: TGTGCCAGCAGTTATAATACAGGCTATGGCTACACCTTC. It translates to CASSYNTGYGYTF.

This chain connects TRBV5-6 to TRBJ1-2; 8 bases align to TRBD1. This CDR3 region has 14 residues. Germline V CDR1 and CDR2: SGHDT, YYEEEE. After removal of 5 bases from V and 6 bases from J, the junction contained 9 bases not matched to a gene. CDR3 loop: CASRYQGALDGYTF. As DNA, the CDR3 is TGTGCCAGCAGATACCAGGGGGCGCTGGATGGCTACACCTTC.

The chain recombines TRBV7-9 with TRBJ1-1; 10 bases align to TRBD1. Looked up from germline, CDR1 is SEHNR and CDR2 is FQNEAQ (reference sequence). The V segment lost 4 bases and the J segment 3 bases; nucleotides outside the gene matches: 11. CDR3 length: 17 amino acids. The CDR3 coding sequence is TGTGCCAGCAGCTCTCGGACAGGGGGAATAACGTACACTGAAGCTTTCTTT. Its translation is CASSSRTGGITYTEAFF.

V usage is TRBV6-5 and J usage is TRBJ1-1; D is ambiguous. Trimming stripped 6 bases from V and 5 bases from J, with 19 bases between. The CDR3 is made up of 15 amino acids. CDR1 and CDR2 from the germline V gene are MNHEY and SVGAGI. CDR3 sequence reads: CASRLANSRRTEAFF. Here the CDR3 DNA reads TGTGCCAGCAGGCTAGCCAACTCCCGGCGGACTGAAGCTTTCTTT.

The chain couples TRBV5-1 to TRBJ1-3, with D maybe TRBD1 (6 bases). The CDR3 contains 14 residues. The germline V and J ends were trimmed by 2 bases and 2 bases, with 8 bases remaining between them. Germline V lookup: CDR1 SGHRS, CDR2 YFSETQ. CDR3 in amino acids: CASSLQGTGNTIYF. The CDR3 DNA is TGCGCCAGCAGCTTACAGGGAACTGGAAACACCATATATTTT. Based on the CDR3 plus reference TRBV5-1 and TRBJ1-3, the full variable domain is KAGVTQTPRYLIKTRGQQVTLSCSPISGHRSVSWYQQTPGQGLQFLFEYFSETQRNKGNFPGRFSGRQFSNSRSEMNVSTLELGDSALYLCASSLQGTGNTIYFGEGSWLTVV.

This chain links TRBV5-1 with TRBJ1-6; tentatively, D is TRBD1 (5 bases). V gave up 1 base and J gave up 6 bases, with 20 bases separating them. Germline V gene sequence: CDR1 SGHRS, CDR2 YFSETQ. This CDR3 contains 18 residues. CDR3 in DNA: TGCGCCAGCAGCTTGAATCCCCCAACAGGCGCTGGTAATTCACCCCTCCACTTT. Its protein is CASSLNPPTGAGNSPLHF.

In its sample, this clone was seen once. V is TRBV7-3 and J is TRBJ2-4, with 10 bases fitting TRBD2. The CDR3 sequence is 15 residues long. Trimming at V came to 5 bases and at J to 2 bases, leaving 3 bases not matched to a gene. Germline V CDR1 and CDR2: SGHTA, FQGTGA. CDR3 protein: CASSLSGGSKNIQYF. The CDR3 region has the DNA TGTGCCAGCAGCCTTAGCGGGGGGTCCAAAAACATTCAGTACTTC.

J is TRBJ2-3 and V is TRBV29-1; 8 nucleotides match TRBD1. Germline loops: CDR1 SQVTM, CDR2 ANQGSEA. CDR3 length: 13 amino acids. Unmatched junction bases numbered 1, after V lost 4 bases and J lost 1 base. CDR3 residues: CSVGGQGTDTQYF. In DNA, the CDR3 is TGCAGCGTTGGGGGACAGGGCACAGATACGCAGTATTTT.

A remark on this clone: The sample holds other DNA sequences that translate to the same CDR3. The rearrangement links TRBV19 to TRBJ2-7; tentative D call: TRBD1 (5 bases). V shed 5 bases and J shed 2 bases, with 10 bases lying between them. Germline CDR1 and CDR2: LNHDA and SQIVND (reference sequence). The CDR3 covers 13 residues. For the CDR3, the DNA is TGTGCCAGTAGTGCCGGACAAGCCTACGAGCAGTACTTC. This translates into CASSAGQAYEQYF. The whole variable domain, remainder taken from reference TRBV19 and TRBJ2-7, is DGGITQSPKYLFRKEGQNVTLSCEQNLNHDAMYWYRQDPGQGLRLIYYSQIVNDFQKGDIAEGYSVSREKKESFPLTVTSAQKNPTAFYLCASSAGQAYEQYFGPGTRLTVT.

The chain has TRBV6-5 and TRBJ1-1; D not resolved. The CDR3 loop spans 16 amino acids. The germline V gene has CDR1 MNHEY and CDR2 SVGAGI. V lost 4 bases, J lost 3 bases, and 18 bases lay in between. The CDR3 coding sequence is TGTGCCAGCAGTTTCTACGCCGGAGGGAGGGACACTGAAGCTTTCTTT. Its protein is CASSFYAGGRDTEAFF.

The rearrangement joins TRBV6-6 to TRBJ1-5; D may be TRBD1 (5 bases). The CDR3 consists of 12 residues. Germline-derived CDR1 and CDR2 are MNHNY and SVGAGI (reference sequence). Trimming took off 6 bases at V and 8 bases at J, with 11 bases between the two ends. CDR3 amino acids: CASSHLGEPQHF. In nucleotides, the CDR3 is TGTGCCAGCAGCCACCTAGGGGAGCCCCAGCATTTT.

V is TRBV6-5 and J is TRBJ2-7; 7 bases are shared with TRBD1. Germline assignment: CDR1 MNHEY and CDR2 SVGAGI. This CDR3 has 12 amino acids. V lost 8 bases to trimming and J lost 1 base; unmatched junction nucleotides: 2. CDR3 loop: CASLGQSYEQYF. CDR3 nucleotides: TGTGCCAGCTTGGGACAGTCCTACGAGCAGTACTTC.

In DNA form, the CDR3 reads TGCAGTGCTAGTCCCGGGTCGGCGAACACTGAAGCTTTCTTT. This codes for CSASPGSANTEAFF. The rearrangement uses TRBV20-1 and TRBJ1-1; D uncertain. Germline V gene lookup returns CDR1 DFQATT and CDR2 SNEGSKA (reference sequence). The CDR3 is 14 amino acids. V lost 3 bases, J lost 1 base, and 12 bases lay in between.